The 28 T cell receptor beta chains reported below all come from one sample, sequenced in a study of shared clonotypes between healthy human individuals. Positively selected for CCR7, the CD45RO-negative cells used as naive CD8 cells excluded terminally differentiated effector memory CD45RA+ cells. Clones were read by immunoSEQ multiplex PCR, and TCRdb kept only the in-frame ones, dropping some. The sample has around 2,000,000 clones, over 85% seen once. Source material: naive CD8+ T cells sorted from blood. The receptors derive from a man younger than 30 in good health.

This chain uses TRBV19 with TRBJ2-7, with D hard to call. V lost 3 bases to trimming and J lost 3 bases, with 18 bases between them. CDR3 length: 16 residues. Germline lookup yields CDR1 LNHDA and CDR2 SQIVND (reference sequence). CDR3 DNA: TGTGCCAGTAGTATCGGTGACTCCCAAGTGGGCTACGAGCAGTACTTC. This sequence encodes CASSIGDSQVGYEQYF.

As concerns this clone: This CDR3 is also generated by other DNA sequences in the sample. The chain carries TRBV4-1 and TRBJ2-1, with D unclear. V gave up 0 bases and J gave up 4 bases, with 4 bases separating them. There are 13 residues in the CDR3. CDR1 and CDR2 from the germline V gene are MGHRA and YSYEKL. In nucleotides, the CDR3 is TGCGCCAGCAGCCAAGACCCTTACAATGAGCAGTTCTTC. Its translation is CASSQDPYNEQFF.

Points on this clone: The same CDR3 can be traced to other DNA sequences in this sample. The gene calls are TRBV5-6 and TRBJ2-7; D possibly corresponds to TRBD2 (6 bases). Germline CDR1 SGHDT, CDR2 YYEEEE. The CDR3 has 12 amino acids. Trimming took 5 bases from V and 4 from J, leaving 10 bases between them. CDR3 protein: CASSLAEYEQYF. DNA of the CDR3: TGTGCCAGCAGTTTAGCGGAATACGAGCAGTACTTC.

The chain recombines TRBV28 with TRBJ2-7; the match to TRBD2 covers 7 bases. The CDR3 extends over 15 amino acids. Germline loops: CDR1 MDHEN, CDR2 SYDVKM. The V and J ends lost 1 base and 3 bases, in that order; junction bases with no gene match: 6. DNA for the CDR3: TGTGCCAGCAGTTTATTTTCCAGCGGGGACTACGAGCAGTACTTC. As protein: CASSLFSSGDYEQYF.

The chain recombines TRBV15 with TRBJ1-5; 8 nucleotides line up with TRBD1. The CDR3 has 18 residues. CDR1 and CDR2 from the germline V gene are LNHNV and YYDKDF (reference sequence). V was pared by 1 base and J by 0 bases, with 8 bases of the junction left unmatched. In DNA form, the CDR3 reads TGTGCCACCAGCAGAGCGACAGGGGAATCCTATAGCAATCAGCCCCAGCATTTT. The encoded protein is CATSRATGESYSNQPQHF.

CDR3 sequence reads: CASSAPYEQYF. The CDR3 region has the DNA TGCGCCAGCAGTGCCCCTTACGAGCAGTACTTC. The gene calls are TRBV10-2 and TRBJ2-7; D gene uncertain. Trimming removed 4 bases at V and 4 bases at J, with 5 bases between. Germline CDR1 reads WSHSY; CDR2 reads SAAADI. This CDR3 spans 11 amino acids.

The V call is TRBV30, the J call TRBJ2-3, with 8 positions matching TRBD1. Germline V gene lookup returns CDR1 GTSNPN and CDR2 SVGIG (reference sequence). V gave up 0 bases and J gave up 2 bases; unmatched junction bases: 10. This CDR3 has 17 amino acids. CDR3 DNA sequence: TGTGCCTGGAGTGTGGGACAGGCCGTTGCATTCACAGATACGCAGTATTTT. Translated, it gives CAWSVGQAVAFTDTQYF.

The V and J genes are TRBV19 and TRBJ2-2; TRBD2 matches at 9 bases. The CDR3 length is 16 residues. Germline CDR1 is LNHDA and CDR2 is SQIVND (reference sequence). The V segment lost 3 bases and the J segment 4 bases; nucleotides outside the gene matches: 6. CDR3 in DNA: TGTGCCAGTAGTATTATGAGCGGGGGGTTCACCGGGGAGCTGTTTTTT. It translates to CASSIMSGGFTGELFF.

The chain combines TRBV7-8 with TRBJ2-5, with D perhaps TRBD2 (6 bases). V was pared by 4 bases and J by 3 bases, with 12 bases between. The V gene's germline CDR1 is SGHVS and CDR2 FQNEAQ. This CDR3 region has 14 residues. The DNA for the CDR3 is TGTGCCAGCAGCTATAGCTGGGGGGAAGAGACCCAGTACTTC. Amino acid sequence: CASSYSWGEETQYF.

CDR3 region: CASSSPWDVTSAGELFF. CDR3 in DNA: TGTGCCAGCAGCTCACCTTGGGACGTTACTTCGGCCGGGGAGCTGTTTTTT. V and J are TRBV7-9 and TRBJ2-2; either TRBD1 or TRBD2 may fit D (5 bases each). The CDR3 is made up of 17 amino acids. V lost 4 bases and J lost 6, with 21 bases in between. The V gene's germline CDR1 is SEHNR and CDR2 FQNEAQ (reference sequence).

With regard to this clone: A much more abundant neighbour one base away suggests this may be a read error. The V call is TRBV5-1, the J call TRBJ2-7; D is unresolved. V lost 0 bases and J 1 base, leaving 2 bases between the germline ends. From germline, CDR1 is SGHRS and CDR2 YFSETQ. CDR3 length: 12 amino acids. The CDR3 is CASSLESYEQYF. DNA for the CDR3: TGCGCCAGCAGCTTGGAATCCTACGAGCAGTACTTC.

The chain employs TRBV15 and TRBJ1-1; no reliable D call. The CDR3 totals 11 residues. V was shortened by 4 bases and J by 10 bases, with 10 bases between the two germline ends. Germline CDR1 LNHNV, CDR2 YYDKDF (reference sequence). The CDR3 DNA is TGTGCCACCAGCATACGTGGGGTAGCTTTCTTT. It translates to CATSIRGVAFF.

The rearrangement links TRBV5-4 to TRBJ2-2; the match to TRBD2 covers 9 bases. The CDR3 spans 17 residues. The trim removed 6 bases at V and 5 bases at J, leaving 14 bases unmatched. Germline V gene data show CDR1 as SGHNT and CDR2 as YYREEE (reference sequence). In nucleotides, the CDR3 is TGTGCCAGCACCAACCGGTTAGCGGGAGCGGGTACCGGGGAGCTGTTTTTT. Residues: CASTNRLAGAGTGELFF.

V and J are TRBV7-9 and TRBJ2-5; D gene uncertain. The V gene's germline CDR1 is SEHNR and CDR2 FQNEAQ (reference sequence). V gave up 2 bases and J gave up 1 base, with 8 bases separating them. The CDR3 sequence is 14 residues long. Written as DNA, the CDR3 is TGTGCCAGCAGCTTATACGGTTCCCAAGAGACCCAGTACTTC. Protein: CASSLYGSQETQYF.

CDR3 nucleotide sequence: TGTGCCAGCAGTCCAGGACTAGCGGGGGGACCCCAAGAGACCCAGTACTTC. Protein sequence: CASSPGLAGGPQETQYF. The chain employs TRBV27 and TRBJ2-5; 14 positions match TRBD2. This CDR3 contains 17 residues. Germline CDR1 MNHEY, CDR2 SMNVEV (reference sequence). The V segment lost 5 bases and the J segment 1 base; nucleotides outside the gene matches: 6.

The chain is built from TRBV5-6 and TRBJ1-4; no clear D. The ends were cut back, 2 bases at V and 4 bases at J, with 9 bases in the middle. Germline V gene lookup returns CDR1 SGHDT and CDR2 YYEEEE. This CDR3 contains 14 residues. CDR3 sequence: CASSLGGLNEKLFF. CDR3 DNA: TGTGCCAGCAGCTTAGGAGGACTTAATGAAAAACTGTTTTTT. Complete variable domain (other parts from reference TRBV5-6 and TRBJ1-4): DAGVTQSPTHLIKTRGQQVTLRCSPKSGHDTVSWYQQALGQGPQFIFQYYEEEERQRGNFPDRFSGHQFPNYSSELNVNALLLGDSALYLCASSLGGLNEKLFFGSGTQLSVL.

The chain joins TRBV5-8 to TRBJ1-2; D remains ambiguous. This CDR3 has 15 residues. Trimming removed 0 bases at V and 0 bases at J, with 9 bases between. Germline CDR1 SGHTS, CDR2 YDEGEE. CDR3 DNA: TGTGCCAGCAGCTTGGTCGCGAGCTCTAACTATGGCTACACCTTC. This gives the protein CASSLVASSNYGYTF.

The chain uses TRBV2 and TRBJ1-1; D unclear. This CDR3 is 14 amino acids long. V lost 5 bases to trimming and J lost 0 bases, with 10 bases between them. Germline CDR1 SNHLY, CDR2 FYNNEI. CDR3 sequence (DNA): TGTGCCAGCAGTCCACCCGGGGTGAACACTGAAGCTTTCTTT. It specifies CASSPPGVNTEAFF. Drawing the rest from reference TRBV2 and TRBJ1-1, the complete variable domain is EPEVTQTPSHQVTQMGQEVILRCVPISNHLYFYWYRQILGQKVEFLVSFYNNEISEKSEIFDDQFSVERPDGSNFTLKIRSTKLEDSAMYFCASSPPGVNTEAFFGQGTRLTVV.

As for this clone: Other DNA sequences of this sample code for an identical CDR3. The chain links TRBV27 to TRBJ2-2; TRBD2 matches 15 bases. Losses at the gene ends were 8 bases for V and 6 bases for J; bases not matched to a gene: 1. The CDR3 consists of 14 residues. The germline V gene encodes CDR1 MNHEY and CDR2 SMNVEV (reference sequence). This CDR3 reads CASGLAGGPGELFF. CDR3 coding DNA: TGTGCCAGCGGACTAGCGGGGGGGCCCGGGGAGCTGTTTTTT.

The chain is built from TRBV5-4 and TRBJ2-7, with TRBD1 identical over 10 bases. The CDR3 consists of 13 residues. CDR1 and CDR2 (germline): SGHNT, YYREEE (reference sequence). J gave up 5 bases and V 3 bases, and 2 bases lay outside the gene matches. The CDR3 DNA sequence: TGTGCCAGCAGCTCGACAGGGGGCAACGAGCAGTACTTC. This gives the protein CASSSTGGNEQYF.

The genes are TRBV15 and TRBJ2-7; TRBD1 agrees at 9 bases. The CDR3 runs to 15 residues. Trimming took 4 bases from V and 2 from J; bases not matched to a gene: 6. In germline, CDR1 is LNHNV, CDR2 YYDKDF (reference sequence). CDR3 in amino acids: CATSTLTGGPYEQYF. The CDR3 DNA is TGTGCCACCAGCACCCTGACAGGGGGTCCCTACGAGCAGTACTTC.

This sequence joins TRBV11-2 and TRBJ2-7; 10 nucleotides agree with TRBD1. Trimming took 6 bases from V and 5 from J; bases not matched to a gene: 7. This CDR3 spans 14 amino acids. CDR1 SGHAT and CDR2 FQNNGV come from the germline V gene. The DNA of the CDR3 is TGTGCCAGCAGAACGGGACAGGGGTTGGACGAGCAGTACTTC. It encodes CASRTGQGLDEQYF.

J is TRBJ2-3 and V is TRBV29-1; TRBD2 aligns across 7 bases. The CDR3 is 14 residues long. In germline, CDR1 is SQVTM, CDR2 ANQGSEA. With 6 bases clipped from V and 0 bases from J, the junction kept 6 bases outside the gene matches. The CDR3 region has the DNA TGCAGCGTGGCCGGGACTACGAGCACAGATACGCAGTATTTT. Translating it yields CSVAGTTSTDTQYF.

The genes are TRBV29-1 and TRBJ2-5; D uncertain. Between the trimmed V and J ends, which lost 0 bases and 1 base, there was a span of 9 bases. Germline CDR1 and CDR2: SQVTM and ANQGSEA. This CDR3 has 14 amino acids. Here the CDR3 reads CSVEDGEFQETQYF. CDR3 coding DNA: TGCAGCGTTGAAGATGGGGAATTCCAAGAGACCCAGTACTTC.

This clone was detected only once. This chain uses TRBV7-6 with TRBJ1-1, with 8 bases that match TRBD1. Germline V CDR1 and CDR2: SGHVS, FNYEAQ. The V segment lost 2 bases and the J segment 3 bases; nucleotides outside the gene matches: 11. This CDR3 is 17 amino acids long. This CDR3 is CASSLPGQGELDTEAFF. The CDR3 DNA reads TGTGCCAGCAGCTTACCTGGACAGGGTGAGCTAGACACTGAAGCTTTCTTT.

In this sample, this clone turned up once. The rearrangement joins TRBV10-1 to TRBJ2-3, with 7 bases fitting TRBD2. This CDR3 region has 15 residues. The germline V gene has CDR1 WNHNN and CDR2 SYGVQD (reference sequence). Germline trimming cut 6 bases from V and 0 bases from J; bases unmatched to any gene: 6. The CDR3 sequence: CASSPTSESTDTQYF. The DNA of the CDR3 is TGCGCCAGCAGCCCTACTAGCGAGAGCACAGATACGCAGTATTTT.

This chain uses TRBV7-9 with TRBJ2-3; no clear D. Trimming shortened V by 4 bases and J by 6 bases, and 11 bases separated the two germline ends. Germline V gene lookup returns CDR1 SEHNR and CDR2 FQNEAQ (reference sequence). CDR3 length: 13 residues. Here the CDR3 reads CASSYVFRDTQYF. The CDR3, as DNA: TGTGCCAGCAGCTATGTGTTCCGTGATACGCAGTATTTT.

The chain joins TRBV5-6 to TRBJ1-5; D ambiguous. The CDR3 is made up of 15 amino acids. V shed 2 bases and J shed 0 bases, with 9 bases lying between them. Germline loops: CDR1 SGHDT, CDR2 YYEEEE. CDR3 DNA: TGTGCCAGCAGCTTTATGACGGCTAGCAATCAGCCCCAGCATTTT. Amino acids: CASSFMTASNQPQHF.